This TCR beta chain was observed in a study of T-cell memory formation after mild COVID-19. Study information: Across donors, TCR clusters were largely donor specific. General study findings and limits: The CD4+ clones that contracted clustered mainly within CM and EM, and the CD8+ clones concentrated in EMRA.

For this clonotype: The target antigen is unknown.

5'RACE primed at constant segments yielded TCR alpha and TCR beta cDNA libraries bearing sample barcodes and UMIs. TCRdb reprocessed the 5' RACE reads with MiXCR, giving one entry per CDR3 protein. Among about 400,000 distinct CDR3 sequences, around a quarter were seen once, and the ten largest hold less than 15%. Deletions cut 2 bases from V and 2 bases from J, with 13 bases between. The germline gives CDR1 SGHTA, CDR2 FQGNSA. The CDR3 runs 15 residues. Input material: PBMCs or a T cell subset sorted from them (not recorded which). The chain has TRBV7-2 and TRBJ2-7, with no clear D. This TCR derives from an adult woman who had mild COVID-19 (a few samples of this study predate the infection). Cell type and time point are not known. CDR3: CASSLRQALPYEQYF. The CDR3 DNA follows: TGTGCCAGCAGCTTAAGGCAGGCCTTGCCCTACGAGCAGTACTTC.